This TCR beta chain stems from a study of blood T cells in healthy people across ages. Germline CDR1 is MNHEY and CDR2 is SMNVEV (reference sequence). This CDR3 is 15 amino acids long. The V segment lost 3 bases and the J segment 5 bases; nucleotides outside the gene matches: 9. In its sample, this clonotype was seen a few times. Its antigen is as yet unknown. Study-wide points: Aged donors had fewer naive CD4+ cells and lower diversity than long-lived donors. Per-million-T-cell TCR beta diversity fell roughly linearly with age. Samples with more naive T cells showed higher observed beta diversity.

For the second PCR, which ran for roughly 6 to 12 cycles, a sample-barcoded 5' primer and a J-beta primer mix were used. The authors tagged each cDNA molecule using a template-switch adaptor with 12 random nucleotides. One entry per CDR3 protein results from TCRdb running MiXCR on the 5' RACE reads. The repertoire holds approximately 940,000 distinct CDR3 sequences, with about 48% as singletons. The chain employs TRBV27 and TRBJ2-7; 8 bases agree with TRBD1. The sequence came from a man younger than 40 in good health. The sample was blood. DNA of the CDR3: TGTGCCAGCAGTTTTGTTCAGGGGGCGGTCAACGAGCAGTACTTC. It yields the protein CASSFVQGAVNEQYF.